This T cell receptor (beta chain) was identified in a study of blood T cell repertoires in COVID-19. Study-level background: The study drew acute and convalescent COVID-19 samples from the United States, Italy and Spain. T cells, B-cell-depleted T cells, or PBMCs provided the cDNA or gDNA that served as material.

During active infection, Seattle patients enrolled and were then monitored through disease. Clones were sequenced by immunoSEQ multiplex PCR, and TCRdb holds only the in-frame ones, with some missing. The sample yields some 310,000 clones, around 89% seen once. The CDR3 is 12 residues long. V was cut by 4 bases and J by 4 bases, with 5 bases left in between. From germline, CDR1 is SEHNR and CDR2 FQNEAQ (reference sequence). The sample comprised peripheral blood. The TCR sequence derives from a woman aged 40-49 years with COVID-19, enrolled during active disease. The rearrangement joins TRBV7-9 to TRBJ1-3; D is unresolved. CDR3 coding DNA: TGTGCCAGCAGCTCCAGGGGAAACACCATATATTTT. Its translation is CASSSRGNTIYF.